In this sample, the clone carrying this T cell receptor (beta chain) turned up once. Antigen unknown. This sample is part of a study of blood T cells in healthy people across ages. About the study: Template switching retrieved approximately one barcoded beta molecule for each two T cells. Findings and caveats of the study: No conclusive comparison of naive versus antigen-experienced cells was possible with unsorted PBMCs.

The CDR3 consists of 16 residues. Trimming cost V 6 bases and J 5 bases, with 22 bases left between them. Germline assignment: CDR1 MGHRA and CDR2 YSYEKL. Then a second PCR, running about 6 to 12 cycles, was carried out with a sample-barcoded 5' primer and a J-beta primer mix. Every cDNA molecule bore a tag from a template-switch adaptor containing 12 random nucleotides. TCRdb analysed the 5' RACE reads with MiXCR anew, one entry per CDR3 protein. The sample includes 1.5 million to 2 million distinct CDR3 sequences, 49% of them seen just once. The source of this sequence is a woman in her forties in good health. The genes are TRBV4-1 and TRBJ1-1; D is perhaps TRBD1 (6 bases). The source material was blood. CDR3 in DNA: TGCGCCAGCAGTCAGTCGGCGGGAGAAAGGGGGACTGAAGCTTTCTTT. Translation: CASSQSAGERGTEAFF.